Sequencing of this T cell receptor (beta chain) was carried out in a study of blood T cell repertoires in COVID-19 (dated by TCRdb to 2018 to 2021). As for the study more broadly: Samples covering the acute and convalescent phases of COVID-19 were provided by collaborators in the United States, Italy and Spain. The material from the prospective study consisted of cDNA or gDNA derived from T cells, B-cell-depleted T cells, or PBMCs. Deeply sampled blood TCRbeta repertoires from subjects exposed to, actively infected with, or recovered from COVID-19 were included in the dataset. The repertoires were released in a freely available public database intended as a resource for research on the immune response to SARS-CoV-2. Samples came from the ongoing ImmuneRACE study (first 160 participants) plus 1,254 subjects from 6 global collaborators. The sample metadata nearly always contained a de-identified subject ID, COVID-19 status, age in years and sex. Where available, HLA class I and class II types were obtained from metadata supplied by the sample provider rather than from assay-based typing.

The CDR3 has 12 amino acids, counting the end cysteine and phenylalanine. Just CDR3 DNA is preserved here, 36 bases in frame from base 1. The germline ends are 12 bases apart after V is trimmed by 4 bases and J by 8 bases. Based on the germline V gene, the CDR1 and CDR2 sequences are SGDLS and YYNGEE. This clone was counted a single time. Its target antigen remains unknown. No much larger clonotype is one base removed from it; base qualities were not supplied. One collaborating source in Seattle enrolled patients during active infection and followed them longitudinally through the course of disease. The collaborating institutions used their own protocols to collect whole blood in K2EDTA tubes. For TCRbeta analysis, collaborators shipped samples in one of three forms: frozen whole blood, isolated PBMCs, or DNA extracted from either of those sample types. The paper's findings and limits, for the study overall: The amount of clinical and demographic metadata varied by source and participant and was provided uncurated.

The immunoSEQ Assay, a bias-controlled multiplex PCR, was used to amplify TCRbeta CDR3 regions from genomic DNA. Turning to the authors' computational methods: Nucleated cell counts per sample were estimated from amplification of reference gene primers within the assay. To quantify the absolute abundance of each unique TCRbeta CDR3 rearrangement, sequence reads were collapsed and filtered. For each sample, productive Simpson clonality was calculated as the square root of Simpson's diversity index over productive rearrangements. TCRdb took this table from immuneACCESS and kept in-frame rearrangements with V and J called. Such tables lack part of the clones; where checked against another copy, unresolved V genes explain under half of the gap, and the rest is unexplained. The V and J calls and clone size come from that table; D and trimming were worked out from the DNA. The sample table shows fewer than 200,000 clones, and about 85% are seen once. The ten most abundant clones make up roughly 8.3% of the sample.

Sequenced: peripheral blood. This receptor was taken from an older woman with COVID-19, enrolled during active disease. The receptor chain draws on TRBV9 and TRBJ1-2, with an unclear D gene assignment. The CDR3 protein: CASSPNFGGYTF. The nucleotide sequence reads as follows: TGTGCCAGCAGCCCTAACTTCGGGGGCTACACCTTC.